This T cell receptor beta chain comes out of a study of radiation and T cells in renal cell carcinoma. General observations from the study: Dominant CDR3 motifs were more common in irradiated tumors than controls. Irradiated tumors had higher TCR clonality than control tumors.

A remark on this clone: Its antigen is as yet unknown.

Sequencing used immunoSEQ multiplex PCR; TCRdb keeps in-frame clones, though not all of them. The profile covers 14,000 to 15,000 clones, with less than 65% appearing a single time and 17% taken by the ten largest. Treatment of the sample: treatment-naive control, cytoreductive nephrectomy. The tumor was a clear cell renal cell carcinoma. Control tumors came from a handful of females and some 11 males, aged roughly 40 to 82. Trimming left V 1 base short and J 3 bases short, with 18 bases between. Germline loops: CDR1 LNHDA, CDR2 SQIVND (reference sequence). The CDR3 runs to 17 residues. The J gene is TRBJ1-1, the V gene TRBV19; no firm D call. The sequencing used tumor tissue, collected from a patient whose treatment was nephrectomy without radiotherapy. The receptor comes from a man aged 60 to 75 with renal cell carcinoma. The CDR3 bases are TGTGCCAGTAGTATAGGACGAAGGTATAGGGAGGACACTGAAGCTTTCTTT. Protein product: CASSIGRRYREDTEAFF.